This is a list of T cell receptor beta chains from one sample in a study of T-cell memory formation after mild COVID-19. TCRdb called the 5' RACE reads again in MiXCR, with one record for every CDR3 protein. The data contain just under 150,000 distinct CDR3 sequences, under 7% of them seen just once; the ten biggest clones take up 2% to 2.5%. The specimen was PBMCs or a T cell subset sorted from them (not recorded which). All receptors derive from an adult woman who had mild COVID-19 (a few samples of this study predate the infection). Cell type and time point are not known. The CDR3 runs from the conserved cysteine through the conserved F or W. Each record gives: CDR3 protein, CDR3 DNA, CDR3 length, D gene, V gene, clone size, J gene. A D gene is named only where the DNA matches it firmly. Size is omitted from some rows. Given values are once, few, many or a class for expanded clones.

CASSLADFYNEQFF	TGCGCCAGCAGCTTGGCGGACTTCTACAATGAGCAGTTCTTC	14	.	TRBV5-1	few	TRBJ2-1
CASSRVGIQAASPQHF	TGTGCCAGCTCACGCGTGGGCATACAGGCGGCGTCGCCCCAGCATTTT	16	.	TRBV18	many	TRBJ1-5
CASSQILAGFYNEQFF	TGTGCCAGCAGCCAGATCCTAGCGGGATTTTACAATGAGCAGTTCTTC	16	TRBD2	TRBV3-1	.	TRBJ2-1
CASRAGTTTQPQHF	TGTGCCAGCAGGGCCGGGACTACGACCCAGCCCCAGCATTTT	14	.	TRBV6-1	.	TRBJ1-5
CASNLNRVGSYNEQFF	TGCGCCAGCAACCTTAACAGGGTAGGCTCCTACAATGAGCAGTTCTTC	16	.	TRBV4-1	many	TRBJ2-1
CASSYSVGRLSGNTIYF	TGTGCCAGCAGTTACTCAGTCGGACGTCTCTCTGGAAACACCATATATTTT	17	.	TRBV6-5	.	TRBJ1-3
CASSFGTSGLSSYNEQFF	TGTGCCAGCAGTTTTGGGACTAGCGGGCTTAGCTCCTACAATGAGCAGTTCTTC	18	TRBD2	TRBV12-3/TRBV12-4	many	TRBJ2-1
CASSLMAGGPSTGELFF	TGCGCCAGCAGCTTGATGGCGGGAGGGCCCTCGACCGGGGAGCTGTTTTTT	17	TRBD2	TRBV5-1	many	TRBJ2-2
CAWSGTENTDTQYF	TGTGCCTGGAGTGGGACAGAAAACACAGATACGCAGTATTTT	14	.	TRBV30	many	TRBJ2-3
CASSFTQPGQGHEAFF	TGTGCCAGCAGTTTTACCCAGCCGGGACAGGGACATGAAGCTTTCTTT	16	TRBD1	TRBV12-3/TRBV12-4	few	TRBJ1-1
CASSVGGATTEQYF	TGTGCCAGCAGCGTCGGGGGGGCAACTACCGAGCAGTACTTC	14	TRBD2	TRBV7-2	many	TRBJ2-7
CASARHSTIRTSGNHNEQFF	TGTGCCAGTGCGCGACACTCCACTATAAGGACTAGCGGGAACCACAATGAGCAGTTCTTC	20	TRBD2	TRBV2	many	TRBJ2-1
CATSDPVGTGSSYNEQFF	TGTGCCACCAGTGACCCCGTCGGGACAGGGAGCTCCTACAATGAGCAGTTCTTC	18	TRBD1	TRBV24-1	many	TRBJ2-1
CASSTTHRGAGNTIYF	TGTGCCAGCAGTACTACCCACAGGGGAGCTGGAAACACCATATATTTT	16	TRBD1	TRBV3-1	many	TRBJ1-3
CASSLDSGTNYGYTF	TGTGCCAGCAGCTTAGATTCAGGGACCAACTATGGCTACACCTTC	15	.	TRBV7-9	many	TRBJ1-2